This T cell receptor (beta chain) is from a study of blood T cell repertoires in COVID-19 (dated by TCRdb to the early 2020s). Looking at the study overall: Collaborator samples came from the United States, Italy and Spain and covered acute and convalescent phases of COVID-19. The prospective study material was composed of cDNA or gDNA derived from T cells, B-cell-depleted T cells, or PBMCs. The dataset comprised deeply sampled blood TCRbeta repertoires from subjects exposed to, actively infected with, or recovered from COVID-19. A freely available public database, intended as a resource for researchers studying the immune response to SARS-CoV-2, is where the repertoires were released. The samples were drawn from two sources: the first 160 participants of the ongoing ImmuneRACE study, and 1,000 to 1,500 subjects contributed by 6 global collaborators. A de-identified subject ID, COVID-19 status, age in years and sex were almost always included in the sample metadata. Where available, HLA class I and class II types were taken from metadata supplied by the sample provider and were not determined by assay-based typing.

TCRbeta CDR3 regions were amplified from genomic DNA using the immunoSEQ Assay, a bias-controlled multiplex PCR. In the paper's pipeline: The number of nucleated cells in each sample was estimated by amplification of reference gene primers within the assay. To quantify the absolute abundance of each unique TCRbeta CDR3 rearrangement, sequence reads were collapsed and filtered. Productive Simpson clonality was computed per sample as the square root of Simpson's diversity index over productive rearrangements. As stored in TCRdb, this immuneACCESS dataset retains in-frame rearrangements with V and J assigned. A fraction of the clones does not appear; measured against another copy, unresolved V genes explain less than half of the discrepancy, and the remainder lacks a known reason. V and J calls and clone size are given by that table; D and trimming were obtained from the DNA. The sample has hundreds of thousands of clones on record, 85% to 90% of them singletons. Of the sample, roughly 0.25% is held by the ten largest clones.

The study at large found these results: The amount of clinical and demographic metadata varied by source and participant and was provided uncurated.

Details on this clone: Its antigen specificity is not known. The record has no base qualities; no much larger clone is one base away.

Counted from cysteine to phenylalanine, this CDR3 has 15 amino acids. The only DNA kept is the CDR3, 45 bases in frame from the first base. CDR1 and CDR2 (SGHNT, YENEEA) derive from the germline V gene. For this chain, trimming is 2 bases at the V end and 6 bases at the J end, and the number of junction bases without a gene match is 8. Each collaborating institution followed its own protocols to collect whole blood in K2EDTA tubes. For TCRbeta analysis, collaborators shipped samples in one of three forms: frozen whole blood, isolated PBMCs, or DNA extracted from either of those sample types. This TCR was sampled from a young woman with acute or convalescent COVID-19. The rearrangement combines TRBV11-3 with TRBJ2-3; 7 bases in between match TRBD1. Material: peripheral blood. The nucleotide sequence reads TGTGCCAGCAGCTTACGGCCTGACAGGGCGGATACGCAGTATTTT. Translated, this is CASSLRPDRADTQYF.